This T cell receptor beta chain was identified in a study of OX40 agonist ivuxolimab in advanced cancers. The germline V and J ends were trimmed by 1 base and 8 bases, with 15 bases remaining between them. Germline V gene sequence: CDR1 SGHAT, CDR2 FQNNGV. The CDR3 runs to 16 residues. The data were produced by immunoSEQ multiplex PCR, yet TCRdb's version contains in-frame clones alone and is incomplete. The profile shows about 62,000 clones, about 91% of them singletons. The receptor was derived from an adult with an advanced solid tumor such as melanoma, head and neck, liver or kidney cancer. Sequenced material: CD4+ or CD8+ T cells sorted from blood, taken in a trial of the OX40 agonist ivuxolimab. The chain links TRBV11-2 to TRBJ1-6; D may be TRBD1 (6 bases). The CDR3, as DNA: TGTGCCAGCAGCTTAGTTCGTTCAGGGGCCGATTCACCCCTCCACTTT. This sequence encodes CASSLVRSGADSPLHF.